This record concerns one T cell receptor (beta chain) sequence. Its antigen remains unidentified. Bulk and single-cell libraries used iRepertoire multiplex PCR with TCR subtype-specific primers. TCRdb re-analyzed the multiplex PCR reads; it lists each CDR3 protein once, without DNA. The sample's table shows around 5,900 distinct CDR3 sequences. The sample comes from a study of T cells in severe cutaneous drug reactions. This CDR3 region has 13 residues. Study outcomes and limitations: Tolerant-control and healthy-donor PBMC lacked or rarely had the public CDR3 found in blisters.

The patients sequenced had a carbamazepine-induced Stevens-Johnson syndrome or toxic epidermal necrolysis reaction. The V gene is TRBV12-3 or TRBV12-4, the J gene TRBJ2-7. The clonotype was recovered from a human donor with a severe cutaneous adverse drug reaction. The sample comprised PBMCs. This CDR3 is CASTRSEAYEQYF.